This T cell receptor beta chain originates from a study of T cells in tuberculosis. In the study overall: IGRA-negative adolescents, IGRA-positive adolescents with latent tuberculosis and adults with active tuberculosis formed this South African cohort.

Documented time point: new active TB diagnosis, blood taken before or within 7 days of starting treatment. Confirmation came from sputum smear and/or culture positivity for M. tuberculosis. Each clinical donor contributed on average around 92,000 T cells from unsorted cryopreserved PBMC. This clone has a single count. Germline values: CDR1 LNHNV, CDR2 YYDKDF (reference sequence). Trimming stripped 1 base from V and 5 bases from J, with 15 bases between. The CDR3 contains 15 residues. Sequencing used immunoSEQ multiplex PCR; TCRdb keeps in-frame clones, though not all of them. The sample shows more than 20,000 clones, approximately 85% of them seen only once.

J is TRBJ2-7 and V is TRBV15; D possibly corresponds to TRBD1 (6 bases). Material: PBMCs, obtained at tuberculosis diagnosis. This clonotype was sampled from an adult with tuberculosis. The CDR3 DNA is TGTGCCACCAGCAGAGCCCAGGACAGCCTCAACGAGCAGTACTTC. Translating gives CATSRAQDSLNEQYF. Supplemented by reference TRBV15 and TRBJ2-7, the full variable domain reads DAMVIQNPRYQVTQFGKPVTLSCSQTLNHNVMYWYQQKSSQAPKLLFHYYDKDFNNEADTPDNFQSRRPNTSFCFLDIRSPGLGDTAMYLCATSRAQDSLNEQYFGPGTRLTVT.